Described below is a single T cell receptor beta chain sequence and its context. The target antigen is unknown. The CDR3 contains 16 residues. Trimming took 6 bases from V and 4 from J; bases not matched to a gene: 10. Germline V CDR1 and CDR2: SGHAT, FQNNGV. This sample stems from a study of T cells after yellow fever vaccination. Overall study findings and caveats: Abundant clonotypes from the bulk population could contaminate FACS-sorted repertoires.

UMIs and a universal primer site were added when TCR cDNA was made by 5'RACE template switching. TCRdb passed the 5' RACE reads through MiXCR, listing each CDR3 protein once. The sample lists some 290,000 distinct CDR3 sequences; roughly 10% were seen once. The TCR originated in a man between 18 and 29 years old who received the YFV17D yellow fever vaccine. The sequenced sample was CD4+ T cells sorted from PBMCs, obtained 45 days after the yellow fever booster vaccination. This chain uses TRBV11-2 with TRBJ2-3; 10 bases match TRBD2. The DNA for the CDR3 is TGTGCCAGCAGGATCGGAATAGCGGGGGGTGCAGATACGCAGTATTTT. Its protein product is CASRIGIAGGADTQYF.